These 2 T cell receptor beta chains came from one sample sequenced in a study of identical twins. A single record per CDR3 protein comes from TCRdb applying MiXCR to the 5' RACE reads. Among approximately 600,000 distinct CDR3 sequences listed, around 7.4% were seen once. These sequences were also reported in another study, on yellow fever vaccine responses in identical twins.

The sequencing input was PBMCs. The receptor set was obtained from a woman between 18 and 29 years old in good health.

This rearrangement joins TRBV10-1 to TRBJ2-2; TRBD2 aligns across 8 bases. CDR1 is WNHNN, CDR2 SYGVQD, per germline (reference sequence). The CDR3 has 15 amino acids. Trimming cost V 6 bases and J 4 bases; bases outside gene matches: 7. For the CDR3, the DNA is TGCGCCAGCAGCAAAGTGAGCGGGGGCACCGGGGAGCTGTTTTTT. Its translation: CASSKVSGGTGELFF.

This clonotype appeared many times. Here the CDR3 DNA reads TGTGCCAGCTCACCATCGTCCCCCGGAGGGGGGGAGCAGTTCTTC. Translating gives CASSPSSPGGGEQFF. V gene TRBV18 combines with J gene TRBJ2-1; perhaps D is TRBD1 or TRBD2 (6 bases each). Per germline, CDR1 KGHSH and CDR2 LQKENI. The V gene lost 2 bases and the J gene lost 10 bases, with 18 bases spanning the gap. CDR3 size: 15 residues.